The 3 T cell receptor beta chains below were found in one sample sequenced in a study of blood T cell repertoires in COVID-19. TCRdb's copy holds only in-frame clones and misses some; the assay was immunoSEQ multiplex PCR. The sample yields approximately 500,000 clones, roughly nine tenths seen once. Sequenced input: peripheral blood. The receptors derive from a woman in her forties or fifties with COVID-19, enrolled during active disease.

The V gene is TRBV11-3, the J gene TRBJ2-3, with D tentatively TRBD2 (5 bases). Germline V gene data show CDR1 as SGHNT and CDR2 as YENEEA. The CDR3 runs 13 residues. V lost 3 bases and J 5 bases, leaving 9 bases between the germline ends. The CDR3 region is CASSFGVLDTQYF. Written as DNA, the CDR3 is TGTGCCAGCAGCTTCGGGGTTTTAGATACGCAGTATTTT.

The rearrangement links TRBV9 to TRBJ2-1, with a possible D match to TRBD2 (5 bases). This CDR3 comprises 13 residues. V lost 0 bases to trimming and J lost 7 bases, with 8 bases between them. Per the germline V gene, CDR1 is SGDLS and CDR2 is YYNGEE. This chain's CDR3 is CASSVGGGNEQFF. The CDR3 DNA reads as TGTGCCAGCAGCGTAGGAGGAGGAAATGAGCAGTTCTTC.

The rearrangement joins TRBV2 to TRBJ2-2; no clear D. Per germline, CDR1 SNHLY and CDR2 FYNNEI. Trimming cost V 9 bases and J 6 bases, with 5 bases left between them. This CDR3 is 10 amino acids long. The chain's CDR3 is CASRAGELFF. The CDR3 DNA reads TGTGCCAGTCGGGCCGGGGAGCTGTTTTTT.